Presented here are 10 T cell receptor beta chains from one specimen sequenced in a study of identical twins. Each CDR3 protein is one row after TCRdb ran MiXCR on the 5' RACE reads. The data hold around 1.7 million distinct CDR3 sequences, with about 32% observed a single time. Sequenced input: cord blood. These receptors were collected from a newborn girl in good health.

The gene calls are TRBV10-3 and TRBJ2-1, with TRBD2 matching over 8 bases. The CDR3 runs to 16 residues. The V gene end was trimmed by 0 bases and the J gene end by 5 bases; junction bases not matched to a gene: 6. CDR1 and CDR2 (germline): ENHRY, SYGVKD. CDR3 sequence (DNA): TGTGCCATCAGTGAGTCCGGCGGGGGGCTCAACAATGAGCAGTTCTTC. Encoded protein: CAISESGGGLNNEQFF.

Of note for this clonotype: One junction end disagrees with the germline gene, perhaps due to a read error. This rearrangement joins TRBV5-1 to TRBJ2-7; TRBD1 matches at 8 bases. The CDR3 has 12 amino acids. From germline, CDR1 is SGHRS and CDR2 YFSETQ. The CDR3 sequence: CASGLDRAEQYF. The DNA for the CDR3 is TGCGCCAGCGGCTTGGACAGGGCCGAGCAGTACTTC.

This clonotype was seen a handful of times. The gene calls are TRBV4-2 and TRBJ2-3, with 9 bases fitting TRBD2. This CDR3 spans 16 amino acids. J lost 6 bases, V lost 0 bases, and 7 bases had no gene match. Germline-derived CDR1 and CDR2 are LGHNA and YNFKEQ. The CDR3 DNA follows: TGTGCCAGCAGCCAAGAACGACTAGCGGCTCAGGATACGCAGTATTTT. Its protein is CASSQERLAAQDTQYF.

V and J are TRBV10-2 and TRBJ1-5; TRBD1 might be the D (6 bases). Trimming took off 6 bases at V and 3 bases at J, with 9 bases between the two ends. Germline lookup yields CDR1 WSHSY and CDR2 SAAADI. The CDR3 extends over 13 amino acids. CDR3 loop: CASRGGVNQPQHF. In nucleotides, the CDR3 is TGCGCCAGCAGGGGGGGCGTCAATCAGCCCCAGCATTTT.

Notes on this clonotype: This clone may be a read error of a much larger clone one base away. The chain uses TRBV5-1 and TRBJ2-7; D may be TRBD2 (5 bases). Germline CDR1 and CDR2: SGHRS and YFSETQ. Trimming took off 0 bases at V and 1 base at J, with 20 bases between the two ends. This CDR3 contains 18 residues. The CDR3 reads CASSLGYIEGGYSYEQYF. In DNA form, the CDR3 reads TGCGCCAGCAGCTTGGGTTATATAGAGGGCGGATATTCCTACGAGCAGTACTTC.

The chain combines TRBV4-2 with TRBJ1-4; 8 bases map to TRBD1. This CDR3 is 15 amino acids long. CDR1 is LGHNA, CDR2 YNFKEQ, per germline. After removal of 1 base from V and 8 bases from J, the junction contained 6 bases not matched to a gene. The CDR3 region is CASSQADRAGEKLFF. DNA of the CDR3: TGTGCCAGCAGCCAAGCGGACAGGGCAGGGGAAAAACTGTTTTTT.

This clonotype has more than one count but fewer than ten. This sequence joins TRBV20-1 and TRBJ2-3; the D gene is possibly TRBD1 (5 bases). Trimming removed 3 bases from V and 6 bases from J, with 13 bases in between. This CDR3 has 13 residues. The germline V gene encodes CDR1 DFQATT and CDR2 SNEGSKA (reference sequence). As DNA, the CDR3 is TGCAGTGCTAGTCCCAGGGTCCCGGATACGCAGTATTTT. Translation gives CSASPRVPDTQYF.

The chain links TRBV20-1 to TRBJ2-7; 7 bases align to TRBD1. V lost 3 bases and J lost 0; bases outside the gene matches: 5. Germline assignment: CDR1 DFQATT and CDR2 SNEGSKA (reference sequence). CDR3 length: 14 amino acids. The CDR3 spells CSASFWTGSYEQYF. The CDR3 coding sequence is TGCAGTGCTAGCTTCTGGACAGGCTCCTACGAGCAGTACTTC.

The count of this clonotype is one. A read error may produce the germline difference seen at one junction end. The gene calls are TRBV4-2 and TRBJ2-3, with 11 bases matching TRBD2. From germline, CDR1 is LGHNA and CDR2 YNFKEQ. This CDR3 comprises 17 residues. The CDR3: CAGSQSTTSGGTDTQYF. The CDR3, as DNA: TGTGCCGGCAGCCAATCCACCACTAGCGGGGGTACAGATACGCAGTATTTT.

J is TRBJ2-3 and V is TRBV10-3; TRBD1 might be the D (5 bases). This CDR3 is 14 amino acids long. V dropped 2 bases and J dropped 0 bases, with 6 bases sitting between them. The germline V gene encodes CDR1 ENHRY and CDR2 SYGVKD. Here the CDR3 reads CAISEAGSTDTQYF. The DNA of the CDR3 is TGTGCCATCAGTGAGGCAGGGAGCACAGATACGCAGTATTTT.